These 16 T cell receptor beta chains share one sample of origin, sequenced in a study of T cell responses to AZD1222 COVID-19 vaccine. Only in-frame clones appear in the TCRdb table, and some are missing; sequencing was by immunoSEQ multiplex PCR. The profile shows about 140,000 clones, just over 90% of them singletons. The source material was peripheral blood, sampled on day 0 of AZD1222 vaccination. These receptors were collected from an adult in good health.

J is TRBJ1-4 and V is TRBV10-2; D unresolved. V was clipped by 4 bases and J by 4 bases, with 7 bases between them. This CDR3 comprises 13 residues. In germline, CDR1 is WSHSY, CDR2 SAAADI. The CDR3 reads CASSVRINEKLFF. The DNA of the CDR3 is TGCGCCAGCAGTGTCAGGATTAATGAAAAACTGTTTTTT.

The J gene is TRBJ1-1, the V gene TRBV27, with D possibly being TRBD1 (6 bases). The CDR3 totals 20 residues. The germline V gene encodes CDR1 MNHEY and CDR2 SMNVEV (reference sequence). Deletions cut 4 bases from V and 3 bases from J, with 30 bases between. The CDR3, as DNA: TGTGCCAGCAGTTCACCCCATGGCTCCCGGGGGGGGAGGGGGGACACTGAAGCTTTCTTT. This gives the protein CASSSPHGSRGGRGDTEAFF.

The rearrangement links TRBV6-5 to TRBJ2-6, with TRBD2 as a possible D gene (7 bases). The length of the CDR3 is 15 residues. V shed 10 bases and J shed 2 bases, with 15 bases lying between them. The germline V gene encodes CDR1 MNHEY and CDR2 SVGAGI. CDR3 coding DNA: TGTGCCACTGGAGGGGGGAGGGCTGGGGCCAACGTCCTGACTTTC. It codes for CATGGGRAGANVLTF.

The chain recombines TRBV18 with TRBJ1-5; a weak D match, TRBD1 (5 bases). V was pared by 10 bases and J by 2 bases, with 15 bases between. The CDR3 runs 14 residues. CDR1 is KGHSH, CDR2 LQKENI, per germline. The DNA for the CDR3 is TGTGCCACAAGTAGGGGAGGAGGCAATCAGCCCCAGCATTTT. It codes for CATSRGGGNQPQHF.

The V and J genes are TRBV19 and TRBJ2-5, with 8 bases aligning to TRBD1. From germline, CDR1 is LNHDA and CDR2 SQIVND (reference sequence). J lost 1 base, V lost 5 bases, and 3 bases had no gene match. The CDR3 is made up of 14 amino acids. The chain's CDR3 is CASSRGQAQETQYF. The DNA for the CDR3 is TGTGCCAGTAGTCGGGGACAGGCCCAAGAGACCCAGTACTTC.

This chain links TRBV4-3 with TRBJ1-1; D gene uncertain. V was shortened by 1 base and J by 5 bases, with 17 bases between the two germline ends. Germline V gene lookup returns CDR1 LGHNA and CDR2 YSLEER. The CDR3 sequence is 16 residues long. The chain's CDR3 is CASSQVVWQLGTEAFF. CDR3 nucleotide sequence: TGCGCCAGCAGCCAAGTGGTGTGGCAGCTTGGGACTGAAGCTTTCTTT.

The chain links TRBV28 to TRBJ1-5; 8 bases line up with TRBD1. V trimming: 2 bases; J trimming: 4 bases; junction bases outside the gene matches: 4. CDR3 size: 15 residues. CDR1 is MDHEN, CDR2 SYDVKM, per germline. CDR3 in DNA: TGTGCCAGCAGTTTAGGGACAGGCATAAATCAGCCCCAGCATTTT. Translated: CASSLGTGINQPQHF.

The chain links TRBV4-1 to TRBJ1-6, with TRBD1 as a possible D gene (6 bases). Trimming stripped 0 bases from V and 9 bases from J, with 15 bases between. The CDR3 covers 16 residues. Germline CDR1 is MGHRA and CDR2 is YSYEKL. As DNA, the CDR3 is TGCGCCAGCAGCCAAGAGATGAGACAGGTTCTTTCACCCCTCCACTTT. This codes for CASSQEMRQVLSPLHF.

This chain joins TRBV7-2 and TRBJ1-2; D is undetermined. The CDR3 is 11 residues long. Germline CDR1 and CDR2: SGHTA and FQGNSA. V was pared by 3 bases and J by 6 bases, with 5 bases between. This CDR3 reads CASSFFDGYTF. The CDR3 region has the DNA TGTGCCAGCAGCTTTTTCGATGGCTACACCTTC.

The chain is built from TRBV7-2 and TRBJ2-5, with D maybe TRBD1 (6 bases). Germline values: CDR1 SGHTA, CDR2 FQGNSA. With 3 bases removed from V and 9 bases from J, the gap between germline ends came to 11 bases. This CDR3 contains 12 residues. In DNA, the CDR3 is TGTGCCAGCAGCTTCGCCCCAGGGGCCCAGTACTTC. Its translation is CASSFAPGAQYF.

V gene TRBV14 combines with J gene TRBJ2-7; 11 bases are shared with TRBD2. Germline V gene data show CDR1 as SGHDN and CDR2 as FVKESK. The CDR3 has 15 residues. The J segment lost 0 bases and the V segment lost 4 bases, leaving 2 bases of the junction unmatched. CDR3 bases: TGTGCCAGCAGCCTAGCGGGAGGGCTCTCCTACGAGCAGTACTTC. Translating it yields CASSLAGGLSYEQYF.

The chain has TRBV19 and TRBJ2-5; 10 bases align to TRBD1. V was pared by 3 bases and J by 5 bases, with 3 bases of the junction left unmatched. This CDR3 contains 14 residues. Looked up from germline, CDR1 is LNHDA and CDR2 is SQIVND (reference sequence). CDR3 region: CASSMGQGQETQYF. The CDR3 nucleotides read TGTGCCAGTAGTATGGGACAGGGGCAGGAGACCCAGTACTTC.

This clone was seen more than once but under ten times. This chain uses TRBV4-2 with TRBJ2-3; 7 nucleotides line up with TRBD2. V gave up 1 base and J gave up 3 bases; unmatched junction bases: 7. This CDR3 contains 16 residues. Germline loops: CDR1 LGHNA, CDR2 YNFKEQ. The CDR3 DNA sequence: TGTGCCAGCAGCCAAGCGGGCGGGGGAGGGACAGATACGCAGTATTTT. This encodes CASSQAGGGGTDTQYF.

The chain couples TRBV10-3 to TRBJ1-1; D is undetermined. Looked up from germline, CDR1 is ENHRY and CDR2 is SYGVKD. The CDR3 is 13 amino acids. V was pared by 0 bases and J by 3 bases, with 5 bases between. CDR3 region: CAISESTYTEAFF. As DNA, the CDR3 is TGTGCCATCAGTGAGTCGACTTACACTGAAGCTTTCTTT.

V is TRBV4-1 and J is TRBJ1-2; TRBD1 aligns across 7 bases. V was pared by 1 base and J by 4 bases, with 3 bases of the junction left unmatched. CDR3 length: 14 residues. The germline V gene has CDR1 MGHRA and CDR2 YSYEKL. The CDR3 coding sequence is TGCGCCAGCAGCCAAGGGGGACAGCCCTATGGCTACACCTTC. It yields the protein CASSQGGQPYGYTF.

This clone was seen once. The CDR3 DNA reads as TGTGCCAGCAGCTTACCGACTAGCGGCTACAATGAGCAGTTCTTC. Its protein is CASSLPTSGYNEQFF. The rearrangement uses TRBV7-9 and TRBJ2-1; 9 nucleotides align to TRBD2. The CDR3 runs to 15 residues. Losses at the gene ends were 2 bases for V and 3 bases for J; bases not matched to a gene: 2. Germline CDR1 SEHNR, CDR2 FQNEAQ (reference sequence). Combining the CDR3 with reference TRBV7-9 and TRBJ2-1 gives the whole variable domain DTGVSQNPRHKITKRGQNVTFRCDPISEHNRLYWYRQTLGQGPEFLTYFQNEAQLEKSRLLSDRFSAERPKGSFSTLEIQRTEQGDSAMYLCASSLPTSGYNEQFFGPGTRLTVL.